Presented here are 28 T cell receptor beta chains from one specimen sequenced in a study of blood T cell repertoires in COVID-19. Only in-frame clones appear in the TCRdb table, and some are missing; sequencing was by immunoSEQ multiplex PCR. The sample lists some 100,000 clones, about 87% occurring once. Input material: peripheral blood. These receptors were obtained from a woman aged 30 to 39 with acute or convalescent COVID-19.

For the CDR3, the DNA is TGTGCCACCAGTGACCCCGGGACAGGGGGTGTCAATGAGCAGTTCTTC. Amino acids: CATSDPGTGGVNEQFF. This chain links TRBV24-1 with TRBJ2-1, with TRBD1 identical over 11 bases. The junction had 7 bases not matched to a gene; V was cut back by 4 bases and J by 6 bases. The CDR3 contains 16 residues. Germline V gene lookup returns CDR1 KGHDR and CDR2 SFDVKD.

This chain connects TRBV10-2 to TRBJ1-4; 9 nucleotides align to TRBD1. The CDR3 contains 14 residues. Germline V gives CDR1 WSHSY, CDR2 SAAADI. V shed 5 bases and J 12 bases; nucleotides not matched to a gene: 10. This CDR3 reads CASSMDRGYGELFF. The CDR3 region has the DNA TGCGCCAGCAGTATGGACAGGGGCTATGGGGAACTGTTTTTT.

This chain connects TRBV11-2 to TRBJ1-2; D is ambiguous. V gave up 3 bases and J gave up 8 bases, with 19 bases separating them. CDR1 and CDR2 from the germline V gene are SGHAT and FQNNGV. The CDR3 covers 15 residues. The CDR3 DNA follows: TGTGCCAGCAGCTTGGTATCGGGTGGAGGCCGCGGCTACACCTTC. This encodes CASSLVSGGGRGYTF.

The chain is built from TRBV9 and TRBJ1-2; D is perhaps TRBD1 (5 bases). V shed 0 bases and J shed 7 bases, with 10 bases lying between them. The CDR3 runs 13 residues. Germline V gene data show CDR1 as SGDLS and CDR2 as YYNGEE. This chain's CDR3 is CASSVGEGLGYTF. The CDR3 DNA is TGTGCCAGCAGCGTAGGGGAGGGGCTTGGCTACACCTTC.

The chain couples TRBV28 to TRBJ2-2; the match to TRBD2 covers 7 bases. The V gene's germline CDR1 is MDHEN and CDR2 SYDVKM. There are 15 residues in the CDR3. Germline trimming cut 2 bases from V and 4 bases from J; bases unmatched to any gene: 4. CDR3 amino acids: CASSLQASGTGELFF. The CDR3, as DNA: TGTGCCAGCAGTTTACAGGCTAGCGGCACCGGGGAGCTGTTTTTT.

The chain links TRBV6-5 to TRBJ2-3, with D perhaps matching TRBD2 (5 bases). CDR1 and CDR2 from the germline V gene are MNHEY and SVGAGI. The CDR3 has 13 amino acids. The V gene lost 6 bases and the J gene lost 4 bases, with 11 bases spanning the gap. CDR3 nucleotides: TGTGCCAGCAGCCAGTCGGGGTCAGATACGCAGTATTTT. Protein: CASSQSGSDTQYF.

This rearrangement joins TRBV3-1 (or the pseudogene TRBV3-2) to TRBJ1-4; perhaps TRBD1 as D (5 bases). This CDR3 spans 13 amino acids. Trimming took off 4 bases at V and 10 bases at J, with 13 bases between the two ends. Germline values: CDR1 LGHDT, CDR2 YNNKEL (reference sequence). As DNA, the CDR3 is TGTGCCAGCAGCCCCATTTCCGGGGGAAAACTGTTTTTT. It is translated as CASSPISGGKLFF.

The chain is built from TRBV15 and TRBJ2-7; 9 positions match TRBD1. CDR1 is LNHNV and CDR2 is YYDKDF in the germline V gene (reference sequence). V lost 5 bases, J lost 2 bases, and 10 bases stayed unmatched. The CDR3 consists of 16 residues. CDR3 bases: TGTGCCACCAGCGGACCACCGGGACAGGGAGCCTACGAGCAGTACTTC. This codes for CATSGPPGQGAYEQYF.

The chain recombines TRBV6-1 with TRBJ1-3; 8 bases fit TRBD1. V shed 3 bases and J 4 bases; nucleotides not matched to a gene: 2. Looked up from germline, CDR1 is MNHNS and CDR2 is SASEGT. CDR3 length: 14 residues. The DNA of the CDR3 is TGTGCCAGCAGTGACAGGGGGCCAGGAAACACCATATATTTT. It is translated as CASSDRGPGNTIYF.

The V and J genes are TRBV5-1 and TRBJ2-5; possible D gene TRBD2, 7 bases. With 10 bases removed from V and 9 bases from J, the gap between germline ends came to 19 bases. This CDR3 spans 12 amino acids. Looked up from germline, CDR1 is SGHRS and CDR2 is YFSETQ. CDR3 sequence (DNA): TGCGCCGGGGGGGCCCCCCTCAGAGCCCAGTACTTC. The encoded protein is CAGGAPLRAQYF.

The rearrangement links TRBV5-1 to TRBJ2-7, with 9 bases aligning to TRBD2. V lost 0 bases and J lost 0; bases outside the gene matches: 7. The CDR3 has 17 amino acids. CDR1 and CDR2 from the germline V gene are SGHRS and YFSETQ. CDR3 residues: CASSLVAGGASSYEQYF. Written as DNA, the CDR3 is TGCGCCAGCAGCTTGGTGGCGGGGGGGGCCAGCTCCTACGAGCAGTACTTC.

The rearrangement joins TRBV29-1 to TRBJ1-3; D gene unclear. This CDR3 is 14 amino acids long. Per the germline V gene, CDR1 is SQVTM and CDR2 is ANQGSEA. The V end was cut by 1 base, the J end by 3 bases, with 10 bases between. The DNA for the CDR3 is TGCAGCGTTGAAGGGGTCGGGAGTGGAAACACCATATATTTT. Amino acids: CSVEGVGSGNTIYF.

The rearrangement uses TRBV19 and TRBJ1-2; tentatively, D is TRBD1 (6 bases). Trimming stripped 7 bases from V and 5 bases from J, with 17 bases between. The CDR3 has 14 amino acids. CDR1 is LNHDA and CDR2 is SQIVND in the germline V gene (reference sequence). CDR3 bases: TGTGCCAGTACCCCTCTCGAGGGGGGGTATGGCTACACCTTC. Protein sequence: CASTPLEGGYGYTF.

The chain employs TRBV10-3 and TRBJ2-3, with D possibly matching TRBD2 (7 bases). Germline V gene data show CDR1 as ENHRY and CDR2 as SYGVKD. This CDR3 is built from 14 residues. Deletions cut 10 bases from V and 5 bases from J, with 19 bases between. CDR3 region: CATSVGGAEDTQYF. The DNA of the CDR3 is TGTGCCACCTCTGTGGGGGGGGCGGAAGATACGCAGTATTTT.

The chain couples TRBV15 to TRBJ2-6; TRBD1 aligns across 7 bases. V was pared by 5 bases and J by 2 bases, with 6 bases of the junction left unmatched. Germline V gene sequence: CDR1 LNHNV, CDR2 YYDKDF (reference sequence). The CDR3 is made up of 16 amino acids. The CDR3, as DNA: TGTGCCACCAGCCCGGGGCAGGGGGCTGGGGCCAACGTCCTGACTTTC. Translation: CATSPGQGAGANVLTF.

The chain recombines TRBV12-3 or TRBV12-4 with TRBJ2-4; TRBD1 agrees at 8 bases. CDR3 length: 13 amino acids. V lost 6 bases and J lost 8; bases outside the gene matches: 6. The CDR3, as DNA: TGTGCCAGCAGCCCCGGACAGGGAGACATTCAGTACTTC. As protein: CASSPGQGDIQYF.

The chain is built from TRBV3-1 (or the pseudogene TRBV3-2) and TRBJ1-2, with TRBD1 identical over 12 bases. Germline V gene sequence: CDR1 LGHDT, CDR2 YNNKEL (reference sequence). The CDR3 is made up of 17 amino acids. J gave up 6 bases and V 5 bases, and 13 bases lay outside the gene matches. CDR3 in DNA: TGTGCCAGCAGCGAGGGGACAGGGGGCGCCGGGAAGAATGGCTACACCTTC. This encodes CASSEGTGGAGKNGYTF.

There are a few counts of this clone. The chain is built from TRBV3-1 (or the pseudogene TRBV3-2) and TRBJ1-4; perhaps TRBD1 as D (5 bases). From germline, CDR1 is LGHDT and CDR2 YNNKEL (reference sequence). Trimming took 5 bases from V and 6 from J, leaving 13 bases between them. The CDR3 consists of 14 residues. This CDR3 reads CASSYQGLYEKLFF. The CDR3 bases are TGTGCCAGCAGCTACCAGGGCCTTTATGAAAAACTGTTTTTT.

V and J are TRBV6-5 and TRBJ1-1; D might be TRBD1 (5 bases). The CDR3 runs 14 residues. Trimming cost V 7 bases and J 3 bases, with 15 bases left between them. Germline V gene sequence: CDR1 MNHEY, CDR2 SVGAGI. CDR3: CASKARAWDTEAFF. The CDR3 region has the DNA TGTGCCAGCAAGGCCAGGGCCTGGGACACTGAAGCTTTCTTT.

Points on this clone: The same CDR3 arises from other DNA sequences in this sample as well. V and J are TRBV18 and TRBJ1-2; 7 bases line up with TRBD1. CDR3 length: 15 residues. The V segment lost 0 bases and the J segment 6 bases; nucleotides outside the gene matches: 7. CDR1 is KGHSH, CDR2 LQKENI, per germline. This CDR3 reads CASSPPGQGEHGYTF. CDR3 DNA sequence: TGTGCCAGCTCACCACCGGGGCAGGGGGAACATGGCTACACCTTC.

This clone was observed a few times. V is TRBV11-2 and J is TRBJ1-1; D unclear. Germline CDR1 and CDR2: SGHAT and FQNNGV. The CDR3 spans 13 residues. V dropped 1 base and J dropped 6 bases, with 9 bases sitting between them. CDR3 amino acids: CASSLGRGSEAFF. The CDR3 DNA follows: TGTGCCAGCAGCTTAGGACGGGGTTCTGAAGCTTTCTTT.

The rearrangement joins TRBV4-1 to TRBJ1-1; possibly TRBD1 for D (5 bases). This CDR3 spans 14 amino acids. CDR1 is MGHRA, CDR2 YSYEKL, per germline. V was pared by 0 bases and J by 3 bases, with 8 bases between. CDR3 in amino acids: CASSQEWGDTEAFF. The CDR3 nucleotides are TGCGCCAGCAGCCAAGAATGGGGGGACACTGAAGCTTTCTTT.

The chain couples TRBV5-6 to TRBJ1-2, with D unclear. The CDR3 is made up of 14 amino acids. In germline, CDR1 is SGHDT, CDR2 YYEEEE. The V end lost 6 bases, the J end lost 2 bases, and 14 bases lay between the germline ends. This chain's CDR3 is CASTPGGVNYGYTF. The CDR3 DNA follows: TGTGCCAGCACCCCTGGCGGGGTCAACTATGGCTACACCTTC.

This sequence joins TRBV18 and TRBJ1-3; possibly TRBD1 for D (6 bases). The V end lost 5 bases, the J end lost 5 bases, and 13 bases lay between the germline ends. Per the germline V gene, CDR1 is KGHSH and CDR2 is LQKENI. CDR3 size: 14 residues. The CDR3 DNA reads as TGTGCCAGCTCAGCCAACCAGGGGCGAAACACCATATATTTT. Protein product: CASSANQGRNTIYF.

The gene calls are TRBV6-4 and TRBJ2-2, with D possibly being TRBD2 (5 bases). Trimming removed 0 bases from V and 4 bases from J, with 9 bases in between. Germline lookup yields CDR1 MRHNA and CDR2 SNTAGT. This CDR3 region has 15 residues. CDR3 nucleotides: TGTGCCAGCAGTGACTCTTGGACTCCCACCGGGGAGCTGTTTTTT. Amino acids: CASSDSWTPTGELFF.

This clone was seen only a few times. The genes are TRBV7-7 and TRBJ1-1; D ambiguous. Trimming cost V 5 bases and J 6 bases, with 13 bases left between them. Germline CDR1 and CDR2: SSHAT and FNYEAQ (reference sequence). The CDR3 extends over 13 amino acids. CDR3 region: CASSTIAGSEAFF. For the CDR3, the DNA is TGTGCCAGCAGCACTATAGCGGGATCTGAAGCTTTCTTT.

The chain uses TRBV6-1 and TRBJ1-5; tentative D call: TRBD1 (6 bases). Between the trimmed V and J ends, which lost 1 base and 1 base, there was a span of 14 bases. This CDR3 comprises 17 residues. The germline CDR1 and CDR2 sequences are MNHNS and SASEGT. DNA for the CDR3: TGTGCCAGCAGTGAAGTAGGGGGGGCGCGGAGCAATCAGCCCCAGCATTTT. Its protein product is CASSEVGGARSNQPQHF.

This clone was detected only a few times. This chain connects TRBV7-3 to TRBJ1-1; maybe TRBD1 (5 bases). The CDR3 totals 14 residues. Trimming removed 3 bases at V and 4 bases at J, with 12 bases between. Germline V lookup: CDR1 SGHTA, CDR2 FQGTGA. The CDR3 loop is CASSFQGGSTEAFF. CDR3 in DNA: TGTGCCAGCAGCTTCCAGGGAGGGAGCACTGAAGCTTTCTTT. The full variable domain, in which reference TRBV7-3 and TRBJ1-1 provide the parts outside the CDR3, is GAGVSQTPSNKVTEKGKYVELRCDPISGHTALYWYRQSLGQGPEFLIYFQGTGAADDSGLPNDRFFAVRPEGSVSTLKIQRTERGDSAVYLCASSFQGGSTEAFFGQGTRLTVV.